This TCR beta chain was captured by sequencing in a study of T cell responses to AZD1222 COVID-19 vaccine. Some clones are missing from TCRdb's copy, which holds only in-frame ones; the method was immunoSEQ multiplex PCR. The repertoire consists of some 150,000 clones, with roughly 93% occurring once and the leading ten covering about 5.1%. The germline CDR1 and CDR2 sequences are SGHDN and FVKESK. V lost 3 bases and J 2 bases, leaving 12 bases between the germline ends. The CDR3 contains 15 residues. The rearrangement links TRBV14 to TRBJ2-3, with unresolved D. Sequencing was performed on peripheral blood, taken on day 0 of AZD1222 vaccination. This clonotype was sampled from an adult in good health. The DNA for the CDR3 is TGTGCCAGCAGCCAGGGATGGGATTTCACAGATACGCAGTATTTT. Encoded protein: CASSQGWDFTDTQYF.